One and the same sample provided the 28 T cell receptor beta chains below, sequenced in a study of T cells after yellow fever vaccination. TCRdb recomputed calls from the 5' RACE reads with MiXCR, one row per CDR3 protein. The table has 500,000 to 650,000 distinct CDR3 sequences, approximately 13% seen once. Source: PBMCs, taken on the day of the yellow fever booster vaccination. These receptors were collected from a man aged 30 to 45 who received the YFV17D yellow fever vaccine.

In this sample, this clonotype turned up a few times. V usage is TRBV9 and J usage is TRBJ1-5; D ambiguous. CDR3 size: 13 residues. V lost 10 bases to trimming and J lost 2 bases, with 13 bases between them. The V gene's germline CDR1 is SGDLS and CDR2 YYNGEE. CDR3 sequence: CAHRGNGNQPQHF. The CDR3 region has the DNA TGTGCCCATCGGGGTAACGGCAATCAGCCCCAGCATTTT.

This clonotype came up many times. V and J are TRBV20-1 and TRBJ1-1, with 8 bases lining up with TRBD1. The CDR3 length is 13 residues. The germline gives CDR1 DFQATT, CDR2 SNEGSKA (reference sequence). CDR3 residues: CRFRGPANTEAFF. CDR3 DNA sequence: TGCAGATTCAGGGGGCCGGCGAACACTGAAGCTTTCTTT.

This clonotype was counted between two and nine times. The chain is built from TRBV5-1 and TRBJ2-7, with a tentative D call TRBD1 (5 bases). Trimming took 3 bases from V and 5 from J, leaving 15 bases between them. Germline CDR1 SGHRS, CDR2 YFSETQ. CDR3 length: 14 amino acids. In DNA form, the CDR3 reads TGCGCCAGCAGCTCCATCCGGGTAGGGGACGAGCAGTACTTC. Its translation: CASSSIRVGDEQYF.

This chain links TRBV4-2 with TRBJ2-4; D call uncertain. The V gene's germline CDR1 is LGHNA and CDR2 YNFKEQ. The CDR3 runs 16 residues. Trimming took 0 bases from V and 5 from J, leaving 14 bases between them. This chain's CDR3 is CASSQEWLKAQNIQYF. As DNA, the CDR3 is TGTGCCAGCAGCCAAGAGTGGCTAAAGGCCCAAAACATTCAGTACTTC.

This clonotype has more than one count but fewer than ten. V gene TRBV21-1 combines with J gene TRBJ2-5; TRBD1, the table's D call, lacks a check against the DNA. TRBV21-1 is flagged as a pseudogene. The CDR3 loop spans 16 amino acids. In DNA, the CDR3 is TGTGCCAGCAGCAAAGGACAGAAAGACAACCAAGAGACCCAGTACTTC. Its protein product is CASSKGQKDNQETQYF.

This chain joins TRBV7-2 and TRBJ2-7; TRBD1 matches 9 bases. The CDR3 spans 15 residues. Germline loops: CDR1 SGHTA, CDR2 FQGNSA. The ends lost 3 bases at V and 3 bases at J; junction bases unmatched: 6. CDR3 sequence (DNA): TGTGCCAGCAGCTTTGACAGGGGGTCGTTCTACGAGCAGTACTTC. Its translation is CASSFDRGSFYEQYF.

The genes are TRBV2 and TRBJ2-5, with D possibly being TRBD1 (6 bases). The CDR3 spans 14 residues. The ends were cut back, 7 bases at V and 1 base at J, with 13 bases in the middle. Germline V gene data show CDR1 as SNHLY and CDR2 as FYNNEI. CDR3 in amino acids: CASKAGAFQETQYF. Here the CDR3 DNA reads TGTGCCAGCAAGGCAGGGGCCTTCCAAGAGACCCAGTACTTC.

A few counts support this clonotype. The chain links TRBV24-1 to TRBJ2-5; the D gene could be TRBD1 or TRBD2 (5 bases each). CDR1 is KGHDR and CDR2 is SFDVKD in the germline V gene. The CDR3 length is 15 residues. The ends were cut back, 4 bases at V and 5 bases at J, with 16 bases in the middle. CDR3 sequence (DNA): TGTGCCACCAGTGACCCTGTGGGGGATTGGGAGACCCAGTACTTC. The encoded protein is CATSDPVGDWETQYF.

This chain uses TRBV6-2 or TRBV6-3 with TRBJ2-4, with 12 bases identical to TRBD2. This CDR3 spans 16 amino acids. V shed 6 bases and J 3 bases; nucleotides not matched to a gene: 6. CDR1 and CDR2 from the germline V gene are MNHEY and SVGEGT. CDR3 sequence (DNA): TGTGCCAGCAGGGAAGGACTAGCGGGACTCAAAAACATTCAGTACTTC. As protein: CASREGLAGLKNIQYF.

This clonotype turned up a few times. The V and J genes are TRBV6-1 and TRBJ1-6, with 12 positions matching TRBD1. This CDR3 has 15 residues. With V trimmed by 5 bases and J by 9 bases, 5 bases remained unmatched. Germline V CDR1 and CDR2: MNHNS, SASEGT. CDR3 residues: CASSLRDRGRSPLHF. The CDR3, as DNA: TGTGCCAGCAGTCTCCGGGACAGGGGGCGTTCACCCCTCCACTTT.

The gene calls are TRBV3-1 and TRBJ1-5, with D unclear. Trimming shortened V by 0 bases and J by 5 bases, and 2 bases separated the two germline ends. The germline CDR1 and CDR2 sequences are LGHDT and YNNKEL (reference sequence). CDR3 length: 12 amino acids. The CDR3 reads CASSQEDQPQHF. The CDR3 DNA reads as TGTGCCAGCAGCCAAGAAGATCAGCCCCAGCATTTT. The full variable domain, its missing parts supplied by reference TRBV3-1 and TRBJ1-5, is DTAVSQTPKYLVTQMGNDKSIKCEQNLGHDTMYWYKQDSKKFLKIMFSYNNKELIINETVPNRFSPKSPDKAHLNLHINSLELGDSAVYFCASSQEDQPQHFGDGTRLSIL.

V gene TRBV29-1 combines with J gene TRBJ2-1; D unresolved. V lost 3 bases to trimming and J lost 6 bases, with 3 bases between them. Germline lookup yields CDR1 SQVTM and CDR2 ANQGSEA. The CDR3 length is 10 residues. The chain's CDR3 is CSVEINEQFF. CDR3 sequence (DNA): TGCAGCGTTGAGATCAATGAGCAGTTCTTC.

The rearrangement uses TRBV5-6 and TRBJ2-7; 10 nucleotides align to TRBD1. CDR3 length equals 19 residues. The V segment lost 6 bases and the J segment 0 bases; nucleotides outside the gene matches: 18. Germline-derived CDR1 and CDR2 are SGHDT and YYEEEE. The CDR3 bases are TGTGCCAGCAAGAGATTGACAGGGGGCAGTAGCGAGGACTCCTACGAGCAGTACTTC. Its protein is CASKRLTGGSSEDSYEQYF.

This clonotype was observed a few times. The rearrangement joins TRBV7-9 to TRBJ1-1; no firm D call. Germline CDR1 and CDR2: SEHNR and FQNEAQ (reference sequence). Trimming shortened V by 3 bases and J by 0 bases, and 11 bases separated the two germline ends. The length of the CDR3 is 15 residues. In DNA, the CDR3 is TGTGCCAGCAGCTTTTATGGAACCATGAACACTGAAGCTTTCTTT. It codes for CASSFYGTMNTEAFF.

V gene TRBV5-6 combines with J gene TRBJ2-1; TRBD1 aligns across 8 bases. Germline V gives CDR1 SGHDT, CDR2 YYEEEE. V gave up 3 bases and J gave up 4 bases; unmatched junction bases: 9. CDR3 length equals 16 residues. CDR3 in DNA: TGTGCCAGCAGCTGGGGTGGACAGGGAGAATACAATGAGCAGTTCTTC. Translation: CASSWGGQGEYNEQFF.

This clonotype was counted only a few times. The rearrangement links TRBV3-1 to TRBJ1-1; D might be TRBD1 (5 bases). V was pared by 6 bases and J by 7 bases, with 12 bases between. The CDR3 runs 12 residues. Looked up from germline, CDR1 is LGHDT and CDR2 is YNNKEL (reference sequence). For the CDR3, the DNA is TGTGCCAGCAGGTACGGTGGGGGTGAAGCTTTCTTT. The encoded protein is CASRYGGGEAFF.

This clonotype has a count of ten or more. The CDR3 loop reads CASSLARSTGELFF. The CDR3 bases are TGTGCCAGCAGTTTAGCGCGGTCCACCGGGGAGCTGTTTTTT. The J gene is TRBJ2-2, the V gene TRBV12-3 or TRBV12-4; D is unclear. This CDR3 contains 14 residues. V was trimmed by 0 bases and J by 4 bases, leaving 6 bases between them.

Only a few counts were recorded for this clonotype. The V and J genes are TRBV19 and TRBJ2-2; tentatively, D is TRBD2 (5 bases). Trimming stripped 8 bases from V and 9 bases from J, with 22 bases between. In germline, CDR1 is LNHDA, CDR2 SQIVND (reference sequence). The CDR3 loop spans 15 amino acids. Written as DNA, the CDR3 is TGTGCCAGTGCCAAGTGGGCTAGCAAGACCAGGGAGCTGTTTTTT. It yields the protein CASAKWASKTRELFF.

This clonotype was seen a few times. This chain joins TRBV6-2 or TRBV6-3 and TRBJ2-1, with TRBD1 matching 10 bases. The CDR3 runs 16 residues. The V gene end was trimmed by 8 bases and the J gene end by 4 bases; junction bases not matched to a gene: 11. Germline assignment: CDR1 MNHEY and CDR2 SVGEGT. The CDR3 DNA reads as TGTGCCAGCGGAGGGGATAGACAGGGGGCATACAATGAGCAGTTCTTC. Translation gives CASGGDRQGAYNEQFF.

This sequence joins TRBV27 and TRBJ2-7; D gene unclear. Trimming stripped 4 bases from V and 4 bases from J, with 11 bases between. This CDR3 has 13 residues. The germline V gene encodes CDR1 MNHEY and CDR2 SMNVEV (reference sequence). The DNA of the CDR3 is TGTGCCAGCAGTTCCGCTCTCTCTTACGAGCAGTACTTC. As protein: CASSSALSYEQYF.

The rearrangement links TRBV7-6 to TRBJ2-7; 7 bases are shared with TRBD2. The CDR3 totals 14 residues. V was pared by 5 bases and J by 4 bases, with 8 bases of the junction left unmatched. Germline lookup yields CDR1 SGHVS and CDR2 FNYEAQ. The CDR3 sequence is CASSRSGGDYEQYF. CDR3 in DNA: TGTGCCAGCAGCAGGTCGGGAGGCGATTACGAGCAGTACTTC.

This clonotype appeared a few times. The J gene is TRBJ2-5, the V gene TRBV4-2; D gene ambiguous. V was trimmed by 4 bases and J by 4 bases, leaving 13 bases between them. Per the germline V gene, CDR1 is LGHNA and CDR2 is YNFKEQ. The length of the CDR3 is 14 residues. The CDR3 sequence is CASSPRTAPETQYF. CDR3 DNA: TGTGCCAGCAGCCCAAGGACGGCCCCAGAGACCCAGTACTTC.

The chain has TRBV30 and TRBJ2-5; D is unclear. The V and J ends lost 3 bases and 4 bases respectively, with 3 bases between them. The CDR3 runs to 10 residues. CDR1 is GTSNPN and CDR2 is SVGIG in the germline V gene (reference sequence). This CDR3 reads CAWSSETQYF. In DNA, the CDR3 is TGTGCCTGGAGCTCAGAGACCCAGTACTTC.

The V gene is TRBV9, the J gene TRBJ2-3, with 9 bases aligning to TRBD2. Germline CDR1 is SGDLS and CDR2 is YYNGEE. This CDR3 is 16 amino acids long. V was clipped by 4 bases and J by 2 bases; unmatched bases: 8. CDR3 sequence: CASSPRGLANTDTQYF. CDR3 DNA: TGTGCCAGCAGCCCGCGGGGACTAGCCAACACAGATACGCAGTATTTT.

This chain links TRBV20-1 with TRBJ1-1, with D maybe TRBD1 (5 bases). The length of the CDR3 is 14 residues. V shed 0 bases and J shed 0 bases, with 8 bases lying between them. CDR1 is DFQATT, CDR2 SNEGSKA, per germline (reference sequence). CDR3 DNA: TGCAGTGCTAGAGAAGGACATTTGAACACTGAAGCTTTCTTT. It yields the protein CSAREGHLNTEAFF.

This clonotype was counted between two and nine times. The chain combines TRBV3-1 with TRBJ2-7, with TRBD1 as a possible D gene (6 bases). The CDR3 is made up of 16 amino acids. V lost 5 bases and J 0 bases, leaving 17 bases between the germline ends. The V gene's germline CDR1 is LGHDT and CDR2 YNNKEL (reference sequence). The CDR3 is CASSSSSGTHSYEQYF. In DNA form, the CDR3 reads TGTGCCAGCAGCTCCTCTTCCGGGACACACTCCTACGAGCAGTACTTC.

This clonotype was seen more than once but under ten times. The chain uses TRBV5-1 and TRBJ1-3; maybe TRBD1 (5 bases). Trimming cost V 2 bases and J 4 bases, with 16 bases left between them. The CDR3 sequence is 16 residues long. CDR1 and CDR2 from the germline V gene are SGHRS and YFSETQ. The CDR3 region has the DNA TGCGCCAGCAGCTTTCAGCCGCAGGGATCCGGAAACACCATATATTTT. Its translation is CASSFQPQGSGNTIYF.

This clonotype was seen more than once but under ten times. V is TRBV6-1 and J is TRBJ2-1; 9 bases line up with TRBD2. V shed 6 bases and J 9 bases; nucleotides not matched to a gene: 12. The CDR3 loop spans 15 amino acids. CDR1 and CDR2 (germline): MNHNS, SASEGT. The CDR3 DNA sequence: TGTGCCAGCAGCAAAAGGGATAGCGGGAGACCTGAGCAGTTCTTC. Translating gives CASSKRDSGRPEQFF.